The sequence of this TCR beta chain was determined in a study of OX40 agonist ivuxolimab in advanced cancers. The data were produced by immunoSEQ multiplex PCR, yet TCRdb's version contains in-frame clones alone and is incomplete. Altogether approximately 61,000 clones are present, approximately 89% being singletons, with the ten largest covering more than 15%. Germline CDR1 SGHDN, CDR2 FVKESK. This CDR3 has 12 residues. V was pared by 1 base and J by 1 base, with 2 bases between. This clonotype originated in an adult with an advanced solid tumor such as melanoma, head and neck, liver or kidney cancer. The input for sequencing was CD4+ or CD8+ T cells sorted from blood, taken in a trial of the OX40 agonist ivuxolimab. The gene calls are TRBV14 and TRBJ2-7, with unresolved D. The CDR3 nucleotides read TGTGCCAGCAGCCAAGGGTCCTACGAGCAGTACTTC. As protein: CASSQGSYEQYF. The whole variable domain, filled in from reference TRBV14 and TRBJ2-7, reads EAGVTQFPSHSVIEKGQTVTLRCDPISGHDNLYWYRRVMGKEIKFLLHFVKESKQDESGMPNNRFLAERTGGTYSTLKVQPAELEDSGVYFCASSQGSYEQYFGPGTRLTVT.